This T cell receptor (beta chain) originates from a study of CD8 T cells in ankylosing spondylitis. Study findings and constraints: Earlier work had already found some motif variants in reactive arthritis synovial fluid and blood. It appeared that ankylosing spondylitis blood was characterized by a TCR beta motif of 8 or 9 highly homologous variants.

The ends were cut back, 0 bases at V and 8 bases at J, with 10 bases in the middle. CDR3 length: 13 amino acids. Germline lookup yields CDR1 LNHNV and CDR2 YYDKDF (reference sequence). Libraries of TCR beta came from quantitative 5'-RACE with molecular barcodes. TCRdb itself ran the 5' RACE reads through MiXCR, one entry per CDR3 protein. The sample has more than 650,000 distinct CDR3 sequences, roughly 12% seen once. This clonotype was counted between two and nine times. The antigen remains undetermined. V gene TRBV15 combines with J gene TRBJ1-2; D perhaps matches TRBD1 (5 bases). Material for sequencing was blood, either unsorted or a sorted T cell fraction (not recorded which). The TCR comes from a male donor with ankylosing spondylitis. The CDR3 region has the DNA TGTGCCACCAGCAGAGACCAAGGGGTGGGCTACACCTTC. It codes for CATSRDQGVGYTF.